The 27 T cell receptor beta chains given below trace back to one sample, sequenced in a study of CD8+CD57+ T cells in acquired aplastic anemia. Investigators profiled TCR beta VDJ and CDR3 from genomic DNA template. TCRdb re-called the reads with MiXCR, one entry per CDR3 protein. The table records hundreds of thousands of distinct CDR3 sequences, 82% of them present only once. In patients chosen for sequencing, flow cytometry had shown CD8+CD57+ cell expansion. The material sequenced was sorted CD4+, CD8+, or CD8+CD57+ T cells (not recorded which) from PBMCs. All receptors come from a human donor with aplastic anemia.

This sequence joins TRBV11-3 and TRBJ2-5, with a tentative D call TRBD2 (5 bases). Germline V gives CDR1 SGHNT, CDR2 YENEEA. The CDR3 is 14 residues long. V shed 5 bases and J shed 4 bases, with 14 bases lying between them. CDR3 residues: CASSPDHAGETQYF. In DNA form, the CDR3 reads TGTGCCAGCAGCCCCGACCATGCGGGAGAGACCCAGTACTTC.

This clonotype came up a few times. The CDR3 loop is CASSLVGGPEAFF. The CDR3 nucleotides are TGTGCCAGCAGCTTGGTGGGTGGCCCTGAAGCTTTCTTT. The chain combines TRBV7-2 with TRBJ1-1, with no clear D. Trimming cost V 3 bases and J 6 bases, with 11 bases left between them. The CDR3 spans 13 residues. The germline V gene encodes CDR1 SGHTA and CDR2 FQGNSA.

This clonotype appeared a single time. The chain employs TRBV11-3 and TRBJ2-5; D gene ambiguous. The CDR3 runs 13 residues. The V gene lost 5 bases and the J gene lost 6 bases, with 13 bases spanning the gap. Germline CDR1 SGHNT, CDR2 YENEEA. CDR3 in amino acids: CASSGYPDKTQYF. In DNA, the CDR3 is TGTGCCAGCAGCGGTTATCCCGACAAGACCCAGTACTTC.

Regarding this clonotype: At one end the junction does not follow the germline gene, possibly because of a read error. This sequence joins TRBV7-8 and TRBJ2-3; the D gene is possibly TRBD2 (6 bases). Germline V CDR1 and CDR2: SGHVS, FQNEAQ. The CDR3 spans 14 residues. CDR3 nucleotides: TGTGCCAGCAGCTTAGCGCTGGAGGGGAGCTATCGCTACTTT. Translating it yields CASSLALEGSYRYF.

Of note for this clonotype: The conserved phenylalanine or tryptophan normally closing the CDR3 is absent here, so this likely arose from a read error. No DNA is shown, since the ends of the CDR3 on it are uncertain; the CDR3 is the one TCRdb lists. The gene calls are TRBV7-9 and TRBJ2-3; the D call TRBD1 from the table was never checked on the DNA. The CDR3 adds up to 13 amino acids, both ends counted. Germline assignment: CDR1 SEHNR and CDR2 FQNEAQ (reference sequence). CDR3 sequence: CASSGGGADDLHL.

To note about this clonotype: At one end, the junction sequence differs from germline, possibly due to a read error. The CDR3 spells CATSGRGVPDAQYF. CDR3 DNA: TGTGCCACCAGCGGCCGGGGAGTACCCGACGCGCAGTACTTC. The chain combines TRBV7-8 with TRBJ2-7; possibly TRBD2 for D (5 bases). The germline CDR1 and CDR2 sequences are SGHVS and FQNEAQ. CDR3 size: 14 residues.

CDR3: CANSQGFPSYNEQFF. The CDR3 DNA reads as TGTGCGAATTCACAGGGATTTCCCTCCTACAATGAGCAGTTCTTC. V is TRBV2 and J is TRBJ2-1; weak D call: TRBD1 (6 bases). This CDR3 contains 15 residues. Germline values: CDR1 SNHLY, CDR2 FYNNEI.

Note on this clonotype: Sequence at one end of the junction differs from germline and may be a read error. The chain recombines TRBV9 with TRBJ2-3, with D hard to call. This CDR3 is 14 amino acids long. Germline V gene data show CDR1 as SGDLS and CDR2 as YYNGEE. In DNA form, the CDR3 reads TGTGCCAGCAGCGTAAGCGAATGGCTGACCTACGAGCATTTT. Translated, it gives CASSVSEWLTYEHF.

The J gene is TRBJ2-7, the V gene TRBV5-6, with 11 bases aligning to TRBD2. The CDR3 has 16 amino acids. Trimming cost V 1 base and J 7 bases; bases outside gene matches: 10. Germline V lookup: CDR1 SGHDT, CDR2 YYEEEE. The CDR3 DNA reads as TGTGCCAGCAGCTTGTCACTAGCGGGGGATCCCAATGAGCAGTACGTC. This gives the protein CASSLSLAGDPNEQYV.

This chain links TRBV7-9 with TRBJ2-1; D could derive from TRBD1 or TRBD2 (5 bases each). CDR1 is SEHNR, CDR2 FQNEAQ, per germline (reference sequence). Trimming took off 2 bases at V and 4 bases at J, with 12 bases between the two ends. The CDR3 runs to 15 residues. CDR3: CASSLPPGPYNEQFF. For the CDR3, the DNA is TGTGCCAGCAGCTTACCCCCGGGACCTTACAATGAGCAGTTCTTC.

This clonotype was recorded at least ten times. The chain joins TRBV6-2 or TRBV6-3 to TRBJ2-7; no firm D call. CDR1 MNHEY and CDR2 SVGEGT come from the germline V gene. The CDR3 length is 17 residues. Deletions cut 6 bases from V and 7 bases from J, with 28 bases between. The CDR3 DNA reads as TGTGCCAGCAGCCAACCGGAAGGGAAAGGTCCTCTGCCGGAGCAGTACGTC. This codes for CASSQPEGKGPLPEQYV.

To note about this clonotype: The CDR3 carries no conserved terminal phenylalanine or tryptophan, so it likely arises from a read error. It is unclear where the CDR3 begins or ends on the DNA, so no DNA is shown, and the CDR3 is as TCRdb lists it. The chain has TRBV7-6 and TRBJ2-1; TRBD2, the D gene given by the table, was not confirmed from the DNA. CDR1 and CDR2 from the germline V gene are SGHVS and FNYEAQ. 13 amino acids form the CDR3, both terminal residues included. CDR3: CASTLGRVPAGSN.

The chain combines TRBV24-1 with TRBJ2-3; TRBD2 matches 10 bases. The germline V gene encodes CDR1 KGHDR and CDR2 SFDVKD. There are 14 residues in the CDR3. J was trimmed by 8 bases and V by 10 bases; bases with no gene match: 11. CDR3 loop: CATSSGGAPGTQYF. CDR3 in DNA: TGTGCCACTAGCAGCGGGGGGGCCCCCGGTACGCAGTATTTT.

A word on this clonotype: Here the CDR3 omits its conserved ending phenylalanine or tryptophan, so a read error is the likely source. The DNA is left out, because the CDR3 cannot be placed on it with certainty; the CDR3 is given as TCRdb lists it. The gene calls are TRBV24-1 and TRBJ2-1; the table's D call TRBD2 went unverified against the DNA. The CDR3 is 14 amino acids long, termini counted. Germline-derived CDR1 and CDR2 are KGHDR and SFDVKD. The CDR3 sequence is CATSDANREDEQLT.

For this clonotype: Mismatch with germline at one junction end may stem from a read error. The chain carries TRBV25-1 and TRBJ2-1; D is perhaps TRBD1 (5 bases). CDR1 and CDR2 from the germline V gene are MGHDK and SYGVNS. The CDR3 is 14 amino acids. Here the CDR3 reads CTSWLVGQGNEQFF. The CDR3 nucleotides read TGTACCAGCTGGCTCGTAGGGCAGGGCAATGAGCAGTTCTTC. The full variable domain, completed using reference TRBV25-1 and TRBJ2-1, is EADIYQTPRYLVIGTGKKITLECSQTMGHDKMYWYQQDPGMELHLIHYSYGVNSTEKGDLSSESTVSRIRTEHFPLTLESARPSHTSQYLCTSWLVGQGNEQFFGPGTRLTVL.

With regard to this clonotype: Compared with germline, one end of the junction differs, possibly owing to a read error. This sequence joins TRBV10-2 and TRBJ2-7; D is perhaps TRBD2 (6 bases). Per germline, CDR1 WSHSY and CDR2 SAAADI. CDR3 length: 14 amino acids. CDR3 loop: CASKFKGEDTEQYF. In DNA form, the CDR3 reads TGTGCCAGCAAGTTCAAAGGGGAGGACACTGAGCAGTACTTT.

A note on this clonotype: Here the CDR3 omits its conserved ending phenylalanine or tryptophan, so a read error is the likely source. It is unclear where the CDR3 begins or ends on the DNA, so no DNA is shown, and the CDR3 is as TCRdb lists it. The CDR3 region is CASSLAGGYDPQY. This sequence joins TRBV7-8 and TRBJ2-7; the DNA was not compared with TRBD2, the D call given in the table. Germline values: CDR1 SGHVS, CDR2 FQNEAQ. The CDR3 extends over 13 residues, inclusive of both ends.

This chain joins TRBV9 and TRBJ2-1, with 11 bases identical to TRBD2. CDR1 is SGDLS, CDR2 YYNGEE, per germline. V shed 2 bases and J 11 bases; nucleotides not matched to a gene: 12. The length of the CDR3 is 16 residues. The CDR3 sequence: CASSVLAGGAMSKQFF. CDR3 coding DNA: TGTGCCAGCAGCGTTCTAGCGGGGGGAGCGATGAGCAAGCAGTTCTTC.

The CDR3 region has the DNA TGTGCCGGTAGCGCCGGGACTAGCGAAACAGATACGCAGTATTTT. Its translation: CAGSAGTSETDTQYF. The gene calls are TRBV9 and TRBJ2-3; the match to TRBD2 covers 10 bases. Per the germline V gene, CDR1 is SGDLS and CDR2 is YYNGEE. V lost 10 bases and J lost 3; bases outside the gene matches: 11. The CDR3 runs 15 residues. Complete variable domain (other parts from reference TRBV9 and TRBJ2-3): DSGVTQTPKHLITATGQRVTLRCSPRSGDLSVYWYQQSLDQGLQFLIQYYNGEERAKGNILERFSAQQFPDLHSELNLSSLELGDSALYFCAGSAGTSETDTQYFGPGTRLTVL.

This sequence joins TRBV5-4 and TRBJ2-1, with TRBD2 matching over 11 bases. The CDR3 is made up of 20 amino acids. V trimming: 2 bases; J trimming: 0 bases; junction bases outside the gene matches: 13. The germline V gene encodes CDR1 SGHNT and CDR2 YYREEE (reference sequence). Here the CDR3 DNA reads TGTGCCAGCAGCTTCGCTCTAGCGGGAGGAGGCTCAAGCTCCTACAATGAGCAGTTCTTC. Amino acid sequence: CASSFALAGGGSSSYNEQFF.

A note on this clonotype: Likely a read error: the CDR3 ends without its conserved phenylalanine or tryptophan. The limits of the CDR3 on the DNA are not certain, so only TCRdb's listed CDR3 is given. The V call is TRBV9, the J call TRBJ2-3. Both ends counted, the CDR3 spans 13 residues. In germline, CDR1 is SGDLS, CDR2 YYNGEE. CDR3 loop: CASSEYQNSYNDL.

This clonotype was seen once. The junction differs from germline at one of its ends, possibly a read error. V gene TRBV24-1 combines with J gene TRBJ2-1; 7 bases agree with TRBD2. The length of the CDR3 is 14 residues. The germline gives CDR1 KGHDR, CDR2 SFDVKD. CDR3 nucleotide sequence: TGTGGCACCGGGAGTGACGGGGGGATCCATGAGCAGTTCTTC. Amino acids: CGTGSDGGIHEQFF.

With regard to this clonotype: The CDR3 carries no conserved terminal phenylalanine or tryptophan, so it likely arises from a read error. The limits of the CDR3 on the DNA are not certain, so only TCRdb's listed CDR3 is given. This chain uses TRBV7-8 with TRBJ2-3; the table names TRBD1, a call not compared with the DNA. The CDR3 is made up of 13 amino acids, end residues included. Germline V gene lookup returns CDR1 SGHVS and CDR2 FQNEAQ. The CDR3 here is CASSYAGAADQCY.

V usage is TRBV19 and J usage is TRBJ2-3; weak D call: TRBD2 (5 bases). The CDR3 is 15 residues long. Germline values: CDR1 LNHDA, CDR2 SQIVND (reference sequence). The germline V and J ends were trimmed by 3 bases and 5 bases, with 15 bases remaining between them. The CDR3 DNA follows: TGTGCCAGTAGTATCGCTAGCAGCGGCAAAGATACGCAGTATTTT. As protein: CASSIASSGKDTQYF.

With respect to this clonotype: The junction departs from the called germline gene at one end, perhaps through a read error. The CDR3 sequence is CASSAPGREINEQF. CDR3 in DNA: TGTGCCAGCAGCGCTCCGGGACGGGAAATCAATGAGCAGTTT. This sequence joins TRBV7-9 and TRBJ1-6, with D maybe TRBD1 (5 bases). Germline V CDR1 and CDR2: SEHNR, FQNEAQ (reference sequence). The length of the CDR3 is 14 residues.

This clonotype has only a few counts. CDR3 sequence: CSARDPGGGFFNEQFF. CDR3 nucleotide sequence: TGCAGTGCTAGAGATCCTGGCGGGGGGTTTTTCAATGAGCAGTTCTTC. The V and J genes are TRBV20-1 and TRBJ2-1; 8 positions match TRBD2. The trim removed 0 bases at V and 6 bases at J, leaving 10 bases unmatched. Per the germline V gene, CDR1 is DFQATT and CDR2 is SNEGSKA (reference sequence). The CDR3 sequence is 16 residues long.

The V and J genes are TRBV19 and TRBJ2-7; tentatively, D is TRBD2 (6 bases). CDR3 size: 11 residues. V was cut by 6 bases and J by 12 bases, with 15 bases left in between. Germline lookup yields CDR1 LNHDA and CDR2 SQIVND (reference sequence). The CDR3 here is CASRITSWRYV. In DNA form, the CDR3 reads TGTGCCAGTAGAATCACTAGCTGGAGGTACGTC.